Listed below are T cell receptor beta chains from one sample, sequenced in a study of cytomegalovirus exposure and HLA in healthy donors. Profiling relied on immunoSEQ multiplex PCR, and the TCRdb table lists in-frame clones only, not all of them. The data hold under 200,000 clones, with 79% observed a single time. The sequenced sample was PBMCs. Receptors originate from a woman between 40 and 55 years old in good health and CMV-seronegative. Each CDR3 is given with its conserved first and last residue. Each record gives: clone size, D gene, J gene, V gene, CDR3 protein, CDR3 DNA. The D gene is left open where the match is weak. The size field is filled for only some rows; it gives once, few, many or a size class.

clone_size: .
d_call: TRBD1
j_call: TRBJ2-3
v_call: TRBV19
cdr3_aa: CASSIPGGAPSTDTQYF
cdr3_nt: TGTGCCAGTAGTATACCAGGGGGCGCACCCAGCACAGATACGCAGTATTTT

clone_size: .
d_call: .
j_call: TRBJ2-1
v_call: TRBV30
cdr3_aa: CAWSAYEGWDEQFF
cdr3_nt: TGTGCCTGGAGCGCTTACGAGGGCTGGGATGAGCAGTTCTTC

clone_size: .
d_call: .
j_call: TRBJ2-2
v_call: TRBV7-9
cdr3_aa: CASSPRRAANTGELFF
cdr3_nt: TGTGCCAGCAGCCCGAGGCGGGCGGCGAACACCGGGGAGCTGTTTTTT

clone_size: .
d_call: TRBD1
j_call: TRBJ1-5
v_call: TRBV27
cdr3_aa: CASSLRSGTGGSAQHF
cdr3_nt: TGTGCCAGCAGTTTGAGAAGTGGGACAGGGGGTTCAGCCCAGCATTTT

clone_size: once
d_call: .
j_call: TRBJ2-7
v_call: TRBV5-1
cdr3_aa: CASSPDRGGSYEQYF
cdr3_nt: TGCGCCAGCAGCCCCGACCGGGGAGGAAGCTACGAGCAGTACTTC

clone_size: .
d_call: TRBD2
j_call: TRBJ2-5
v_call: TRBV5-4
cdr3_aa: CASSPQRGGQETQYF
cdr3_nt: TGTGCCAGCAGCCCCCAGCGGGGGGGCCAAGAGACCCAGTACTTC

clone_size: .
d_call: TRBD2
j_call: TRBJ2-1
v_call: TRBV5-1
cdr3_aa: CASSLGGALTYNEQFF
cdr3_nt: TGCGCCAGCAGCCTCGGGGGGGCTTTGACCTACAATGAGCAGTTCTTC

clone_size: few
d_call: .
j_call: TRBJ1-4
v_call: TRBV6-5
cdr3_aa: CASSRLTTNEKLFF
cdr3_nt: TGTGCCAGCAGCCGACTGACAACTAATGAAAAACTGTTTTTT

clone_size: .
d_call: TRBD1
j_call: TRBJ1-2
v_call: TRBV2
cdr3_aa: CATQITRGLEGYTF
cdr3_nt: TGTGCCACCCAAATCACCAGGGGGCTCGAGGGCTACACCTTC

clone_size: once
d_call: .
j_call: TRBJ1-1
v_call: TRBV7-2
cdr3_aa: CASSSQGNTEAFF
cdr3_nt: TGTGCCAGCAGCTCGCAGGGAAACACTGAAGCTTTCTTT

clone_size: .
d_call: .
j_call: TRBJ1-5
v_call: TRBV19
cdr3_aa: CASSMSQSNQPQHF
cdr3_nt: TGTGCCAGTAGTATGTCACAGAGCAATCAGCCCCAGCATTTT

clone_size: once
d_call: TRBD1
j_call: TRBJ1-2
v_call: TRBV15
cdr3_aa: CATSGNRGRVGYGYTF
cdr3_nt: TGTGCCACCAGCGGAAACAGGGGGCGCGTTGGCTATGGCTACACCTTC

clone_size: .
d_call: .
j_call: TRBJ2-7
v_call: TRBV4-2
cdr3_aa: CASSREVARGYSSYEQYF
cdr3_nt: TGTGCCAGCAGCCGCGAAGTGGCCAGAGGGTATAGTTCGTACGAGCAGTACTTC

clone_size: .
d_call: .
j_call: TRBJ1-2
v_call: TRBV5-4
cdr3_aa: CASSLETHRGYTF
cdr3_nt: TGTGCCAGCAGCTTGGAGACTCATCGGGGCTACACCTTC

clone_size: .
d_call: .
j_call: TRBJ1-6
v_call: TRBV7-2
cdr3_aa: CASSFGRTGTRNSPLHF
cdr3_nt: TGTGCCAGCAGCTTCGGGCGAACCGGGACACGGAATTCACCCCTCCACTTT

clone_size: .
d_call: TRBD2
j_call: TRBJ2-7
v_call: TRBV11-2
cdr3_aa: CASSSGLAGNYEQYF
cdr3_nt: TGTGCCAGCAGCTCCGGACTAGCGGGGAACTACGAGCAGTACTTC

clone_size: few
d_call: .
j_call: TRBJ1-4
v_call: TRBV5-6
cdr3_aa: CASSRGGKAQGEKLFF
cdr3_nt: TGTGCCAGCAGCCGAGGGGGAAAGGCCCAGGGTGAAAAACTGTTTTTT

clone_size: .
d_call: .
j_call: TRBJ2-3
v_call: TRBV9
cdr3_aa: CASSVGIFARDARTDTQYF
cdr3_nt: TGTGCCAGCAGCGTAGGGATTTTCGCGCGGGACGCAAGAACAGATACGCAGTATTTT

clone_size: .
d_call: .
j_call: TRBJ1-2
v_call: TRBV9
cdr3_aa: CASSAHEDSYGYTF
cdr3_nt: TGTGCCAGCAGCGCCCACGAGGACAGCTATGGCTACACCTTC

clone_size: few
d_call: TRBD1
j_call: TRBJ1-5
v_call: TRBV30
cdr3_aa: CAWGTAINQPQHF
cdr3_nt: TGTGCCTGGGGGACAGCGATCAATCAGCCCCAGCATTTT

clone_size: .
d_call: .
j_call: TRBJ1-2
v_call: TRBV14
cdr3_aa: CASSRGLDGYTF
cdr3_nt: TGTGCCAGCAGCCGGGGACTTGATGGCTACACCTTC